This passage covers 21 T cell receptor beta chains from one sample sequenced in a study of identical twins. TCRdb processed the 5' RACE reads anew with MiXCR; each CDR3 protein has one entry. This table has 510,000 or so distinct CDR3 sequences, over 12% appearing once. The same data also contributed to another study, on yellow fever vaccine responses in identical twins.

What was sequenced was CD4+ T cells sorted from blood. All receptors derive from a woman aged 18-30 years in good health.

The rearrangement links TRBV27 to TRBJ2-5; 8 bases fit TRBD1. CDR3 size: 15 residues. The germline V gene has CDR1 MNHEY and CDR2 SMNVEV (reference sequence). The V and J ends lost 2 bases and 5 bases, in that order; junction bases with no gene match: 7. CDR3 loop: CASSLGRGRIETQYF. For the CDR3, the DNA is TGTGCCAGCAGTTTAGGCAGGGGGCGGATTGAGACCCAGTACTTC.

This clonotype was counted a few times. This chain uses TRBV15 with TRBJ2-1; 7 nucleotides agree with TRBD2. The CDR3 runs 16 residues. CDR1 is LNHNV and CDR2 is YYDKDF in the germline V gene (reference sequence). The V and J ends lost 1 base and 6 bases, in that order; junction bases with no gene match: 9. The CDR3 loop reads CATSRGASGAINEQFF. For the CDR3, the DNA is TGTGCCACCAGCAGAGGGGCTAGCGGAGCTATCAATGAGCAGTTCTTC.

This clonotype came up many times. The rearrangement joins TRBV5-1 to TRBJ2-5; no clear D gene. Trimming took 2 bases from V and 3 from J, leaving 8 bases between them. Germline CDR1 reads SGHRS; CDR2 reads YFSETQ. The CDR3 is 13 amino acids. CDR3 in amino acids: CASSLSGKETQYF. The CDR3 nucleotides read TGCGCCAGCAGCTTATCAGGAAAAGAGACCCAGTACTTC.

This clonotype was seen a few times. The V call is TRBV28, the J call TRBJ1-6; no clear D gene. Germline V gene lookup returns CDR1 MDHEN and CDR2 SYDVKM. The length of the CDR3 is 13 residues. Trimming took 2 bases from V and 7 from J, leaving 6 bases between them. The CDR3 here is CASSLNLNSPLHF. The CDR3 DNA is TGTGCCAGCAGTTTAAACCTAAATTCACCCCTCCACTTT. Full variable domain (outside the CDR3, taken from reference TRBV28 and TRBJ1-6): DVKVTQSSRYLVKRTGEKVFLECVQDMDHENMFWYRQDPGLGLRLIYFSYDVKMKEKGDIPEGYSVSREKKERFSLILESASTNQTSMYLCASSLNLNSPLHFGNGTRLTVT.

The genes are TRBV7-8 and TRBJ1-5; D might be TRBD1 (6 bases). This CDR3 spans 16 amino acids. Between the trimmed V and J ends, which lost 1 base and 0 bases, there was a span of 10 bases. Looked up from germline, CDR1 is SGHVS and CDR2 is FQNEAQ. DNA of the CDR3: TGTGCCAGCAGCTTAGTGTACAGGGTTAGCAATCAGCCCCAGCATTTT. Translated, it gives CASSLVYRVSNQPQHF.

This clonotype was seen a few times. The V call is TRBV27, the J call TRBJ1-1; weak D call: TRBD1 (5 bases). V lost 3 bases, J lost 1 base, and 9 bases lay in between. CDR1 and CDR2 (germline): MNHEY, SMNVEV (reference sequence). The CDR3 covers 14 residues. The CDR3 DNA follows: TGTGCCAGCAGTTTCGCAGGGTCGAACACTGAAGCTTTCTTT. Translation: CASSFAGSNTEAFF.

CDR3 nucleotides: TGCAGTGCGGATCGAGCCCAAGAGACCCAGTACTTC. This sequence encodes CSADRAQETQYF. The chain has TRBV20-1 and TRBJ2-5, with D unclear. Per germline, CDR1 DFQATT and CDR2 SNEGSKA (reference sequence). Trimming took off 6 bases at V and 1 base at J, with 9 bases between the two ends. The CDR3 sequence is 12 residues long.

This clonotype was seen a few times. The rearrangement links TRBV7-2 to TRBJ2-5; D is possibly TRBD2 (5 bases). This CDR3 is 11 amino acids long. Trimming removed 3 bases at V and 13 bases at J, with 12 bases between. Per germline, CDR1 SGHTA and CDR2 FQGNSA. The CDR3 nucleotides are TGTGCCAGCAGCTTCCTAGTGGGAGTGTACTTC. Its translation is CASSFLVGVYF.

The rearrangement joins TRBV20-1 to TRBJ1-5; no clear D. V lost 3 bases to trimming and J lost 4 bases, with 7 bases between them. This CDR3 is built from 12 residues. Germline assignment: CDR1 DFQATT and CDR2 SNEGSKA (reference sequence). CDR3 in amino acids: CSASPQNQPQHF. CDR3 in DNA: TGCAGTGCTAGCCCCCAAAATCAGCCCCAGCATTTT.

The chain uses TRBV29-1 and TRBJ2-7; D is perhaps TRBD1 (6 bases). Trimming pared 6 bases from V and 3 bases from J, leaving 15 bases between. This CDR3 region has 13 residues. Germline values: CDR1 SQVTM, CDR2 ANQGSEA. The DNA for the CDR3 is TGCAGCGTCTGGACCAGGGGCCTCTACGAGCAGTACTTC. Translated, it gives CSVWTRGLYEQYF.

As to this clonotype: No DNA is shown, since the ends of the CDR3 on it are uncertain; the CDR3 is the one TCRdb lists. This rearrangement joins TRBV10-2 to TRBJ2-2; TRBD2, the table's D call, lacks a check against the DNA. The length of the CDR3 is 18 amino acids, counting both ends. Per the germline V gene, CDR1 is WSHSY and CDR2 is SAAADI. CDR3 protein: CASRRTSNPSVEPGSCFF.

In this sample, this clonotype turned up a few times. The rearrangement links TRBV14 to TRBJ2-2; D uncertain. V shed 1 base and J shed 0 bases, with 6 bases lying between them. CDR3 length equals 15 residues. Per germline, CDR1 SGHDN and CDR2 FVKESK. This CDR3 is CASSQVVPNTGELFF. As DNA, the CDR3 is TGTGCCAGCAGCCAAGTTGTTCCGAACACCGGGGAGCTGTTTTTT.

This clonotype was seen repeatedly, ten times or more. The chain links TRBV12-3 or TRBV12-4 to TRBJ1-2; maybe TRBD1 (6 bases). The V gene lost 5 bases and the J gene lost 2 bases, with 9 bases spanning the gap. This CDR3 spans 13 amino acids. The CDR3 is CASSATGNYGYTF. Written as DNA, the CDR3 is TGTGCCAGCAGTGCGACAGGAAACTATGGCTACACCTTC.

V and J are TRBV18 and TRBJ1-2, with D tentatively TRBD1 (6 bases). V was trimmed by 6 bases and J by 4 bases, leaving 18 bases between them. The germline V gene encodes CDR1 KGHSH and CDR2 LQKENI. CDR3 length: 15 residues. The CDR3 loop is CASSPGDGEFYGYTF. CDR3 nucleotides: TGTGCCAGCTCTCCAGGGGACGGCGAGTTCTATGGCTACACCTTC.

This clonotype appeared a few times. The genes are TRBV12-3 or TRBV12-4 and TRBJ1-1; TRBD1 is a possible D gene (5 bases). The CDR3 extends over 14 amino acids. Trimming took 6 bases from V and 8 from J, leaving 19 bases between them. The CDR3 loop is CASSRGQFQWEAFF. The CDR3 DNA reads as TGTGCCAGCAGCCGAGGACAATTCCAGTGGGAAGCTTTCTTT.

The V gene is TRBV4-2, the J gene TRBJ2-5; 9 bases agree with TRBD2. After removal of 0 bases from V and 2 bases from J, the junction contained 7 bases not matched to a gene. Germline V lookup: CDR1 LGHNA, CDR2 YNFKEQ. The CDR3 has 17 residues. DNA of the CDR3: TGTGCCAGCAGCCAAGATCCGAGCGGGGGGACACAAGAGACCCAGTACTTC. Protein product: CASSQDPSGGTQETQYF.

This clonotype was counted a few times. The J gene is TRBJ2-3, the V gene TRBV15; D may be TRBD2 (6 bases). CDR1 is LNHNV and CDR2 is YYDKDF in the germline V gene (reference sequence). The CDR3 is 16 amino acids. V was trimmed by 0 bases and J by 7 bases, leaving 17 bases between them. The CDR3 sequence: CATSRDREQLGYTQYF. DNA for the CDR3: TGTGCCACCAGCAGAGATCGGGAGCAGCTCGGCTATACGCAGTATTTT.

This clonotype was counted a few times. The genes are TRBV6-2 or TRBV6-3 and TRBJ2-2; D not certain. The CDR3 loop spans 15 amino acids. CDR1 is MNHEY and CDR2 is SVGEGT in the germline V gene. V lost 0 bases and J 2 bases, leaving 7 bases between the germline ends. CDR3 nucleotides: TGTGCCAGCAGTTACTCTCTGGGAAACACCGGGGAGCTGTTTTTT. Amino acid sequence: CASSYSLGNTGELFF.

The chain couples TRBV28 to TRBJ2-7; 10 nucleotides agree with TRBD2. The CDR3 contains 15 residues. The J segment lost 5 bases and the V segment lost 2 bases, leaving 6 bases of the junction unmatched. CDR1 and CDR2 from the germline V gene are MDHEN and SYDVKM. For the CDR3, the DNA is TGTGCCAGCAGTTTAGGGCTAGCGGGAGCAAACGAGCAGTACTTC. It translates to CASSLGLAGANEQYF.

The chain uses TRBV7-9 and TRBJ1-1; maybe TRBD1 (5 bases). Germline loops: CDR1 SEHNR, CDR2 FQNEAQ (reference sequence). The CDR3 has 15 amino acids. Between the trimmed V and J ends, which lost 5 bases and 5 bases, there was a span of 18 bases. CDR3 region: CASSSSGSSGTEAFF. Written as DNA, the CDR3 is TGTGCCAGCAGCAGCTCAGGGAGCTCGGGGACTGAAGCTTTCTTT.

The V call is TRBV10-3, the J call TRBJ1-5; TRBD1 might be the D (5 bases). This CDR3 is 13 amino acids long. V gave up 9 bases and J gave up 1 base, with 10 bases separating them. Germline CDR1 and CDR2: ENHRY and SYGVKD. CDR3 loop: CAISEGSNQPQHF. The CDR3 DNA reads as TGTGCCATTAGCGAGGGGAGCAATCAGCCCCAGCATTTT.